This T cell receptor (beta chain) derives from a study of vaccination effects on CD4 cells after COVID-19. On the study more broadly: Post-vaccine draws lagged the second dose by a median of 72 days.

The protocol was immunoSEQ multiplex PCR, while the TCRdb copy is restricted to in-frame clones and leaves out a portion. The data contain some 30,000 clones, more than 55% of them singletons. Details on this clone: Its antigen remains unidentified.

Between the trimmed V and J ends, which lost 0 bases and 13 bases, there was a span of 21 bases. CDR3 size: 15 residues. From germline, CDR1 is MGHRA and CDR2 YSYEKL. Prior to sequencing, the ViraFEST assay stimulated PBMC with viral peptide pools, which expanded the antigen-specific CD4+ T cells. CD4+ T cell isolation took place after more than eight days of culture. Either the BNT162b2 or mRNA-1273 vaccine was given to participants in two doses. Wells of roughly 1.9 million PBMC each were grown with about 9.5 IU/ml IL-2 and roughly 10 ug/ml peptides. The clonotype was recovered from a human donor who received a COVID-19 vaccine. The sample here was CD4+ T cells from PBMCs cultured with SARS-CoV-2 spike peptides, taken after COVID-19 vaccination. V gene TRBV4-1 combines with J gene TRBJ2-5; tentative D call: TRBD1 (5 bases). The CDR3 loop is CASSQDGVQSRQLYF. CDR3 DNA sequence: TGCGCCAGCAGCCAAGATGGGGTTCAATCACGACAGCTGTACTTC.